These 20 T cell receptor beta chains came from one sample sequenced in a study of cytotoxic CD8 clonotypes in ibrutinib-treated CLL. The method was immunoSEQ multiplex PCR; TCRdb's version includes in-frame clones alone and lacks a portion of them. The table includes 250,000 to 350,000 clones, 76% detected once. The source was PBMCs, collected at disease progression, from a patient treated with ibrutinib. These receptors were taken from a human donor with chronic lymphocytic leukemia.

The rearrangement links TRBV30 to TRBJ1-2, with 11 bases identical to TRBD1. Germline V gene data show CDR1 as GTSNPN and CDR2 as SVGIG (reference sequence). The CDR3 consists of 17 residues. V lost 3 bases to trimming and J lost 1 base; unmatched junction nucleotides: 10. DNA for the CDR3: TGTGCCTGGAGAGACCGGGACAGGGGGGTAGGTAACTATGGCTACACCTTC. This translates into CAWRDRDRGVGNYGYTF.

This chain joins TRBV19 and TRBJ1-5; the match to TRBD1 covers 9 bases. This CDR3 comprises 16 residues. Germline V gene sequence: CDR1 LNHDA, CDR2 SQIVND (reference sequence). J was trimmed by 6 bases and V by 2 bases; bases with no gene match: 8. The CDR3 sequence is CASSIWTGVLGQPQHF. CDR3 in DNA: TGTGCCAGTAGTATATGGACAGGGGTTCTCGGTCAGCCCCAGCATTTT.

V usage is TRBV5-1 and J usage is TRBJ1-4, with D hard to call. Trimming shortened V by 7 bases and J by 5 bases, and 12 bases separated the two germline ends. Looked up from germline, CDR1 is SGHRS and CDR2 is YFSETQ. CDR3 length: 13 residues. The CDR3 is CASGDSKNEKLFF. The CDR3 DNA reads TGCGCCAGCGGCGACTCGAAAAATGAAAAACTGTTTTTT.

The rearrangement links TRBV6-5 to TRBJ2-3; D not certain. Trimming stripped 6 bases from V and 7 bases from J, with 11 bases between. This CDR3 is 12 amino acids long. Germline V CDR1 and CDR2: MNHEY, SVGAGI. The CDR3 reads CASSPRPNTQYF. The DNA of the CDR3 is TGTGCCAGCAGCCCGAGACCTAATACGCAGTATTTT.

The chain carries TRBV5-1 and TRBJ1-3, with a tentative D call TRBD1 (5 bases). This CDR3 is built from 15 residues. Trimming shortened V by 2 bases and J by 0 bases, and 9 bases separated the two germline ends. Germline loops: CDR1 SGHRS, CDR2 YFSETQ. CDR3: CASSLRQSSGNTIYF. The CDR3 DNA sequence: TGCGCCAGCAGCTTACGACAGAGCTCTGGAAACACCATATATTTT. Using reference TRBV5-1 and TRBJ1-3 for the parts outside the CDR3, the full variable domain is KAGVTQTPRYLIKTRGQQVTLSCSPISGHRSVSWYQQTPGQGLQFLFEYFSETQRNKGNFPGRFSGRQFSNSRSEMNVSTLELGDSALYLCASSLRQSSGNTIYFGEGSWLTVV.

The J gene is TRBJ2-2, the V gene TRBV28; 8 positions match TRBD1. The germline V gene encodes CDR1 MDHEN and CDR2 SYDVKM. With 5 bases clipped from V and 8 bases from J, the junction kept 7 bases outside the gene matches. The CDR3 sequence is 14 residues long. The CDR3 spells CASSPDRGAGELFF. The CDR3 DNA reads TGTGCCAGCAGTCCAGACAGGGGAGCGGGGGAGCTGTTTTTT. Full variable domain (outside the CDR3, taken from reference TRBV28 and TRBJ2-2): DVKVTQSSRYLVKRTGEKVFLECVQDMDHENMFWYRQDPGLGLRLIYFSYDVKMKEKGDIPEGYSVSREKKERFSLILESASTNQTSMYLCASSPDRGAGELFFGEGSRLTVL.

J is TRBJ1-1 and V is TRBV6-5; D is uncertain. Per germline, CDR1 MNHEY and CDR2 SVGAGI. The CDR3 is made up of 14 amino acids. With 1 base removed from V and 1 base from J, the gap between germline ends came to 7 bases. The CDR3 DNA reads as TGTGCCAGCAGTTACTTGGGCCCGAACACTGAAGCTTTCTTT. Amino acid sequence: CASSYLGPNTEAFF.

The rearrangement joins TRBV4-1 to TRBJ2-1, with D perhaps given as TRBD1 or TRBD2 (5 bases each). Germline V gives CDR1 MGHRA, CDR2 YSYEKL. Deletions cut 4 bases from V and 4 bases from J, with 17 bases between. This CDR3 is built from 16 residues. The CDR3 loop is CASSPEGRFSYNEQFF. In DNA form, the CDR3 reads TGCGCCAGCAGCCCCGAGGGGCGGTTCAGTTACAATGAGCAGTTCTTC.

This clone was seen only a few times. The chain carries TRBV15 and TRBJ1-2; D is uncertain. This CDR3 comprises 13 residues. Germline CDR1 and CDR2: LNHNV and YYDKDF (reference sequence). Trimming pared 1 base from V and 2 bases from J, leaving 5 bases between. The CDR3, as DNA: TGTGCCACCAGCAGAGGAGAGAACTATGGCTACACCTTC. It encodes CATSRGENYGYTF.

Note on this clone: At one end the junction does not follow the germline gene, possibly because of a read error. Other nucleotide sequences in the sample specify the same CDR3. The chain links TRBV10-3 to TRBJ2-7; D is possibly TRBD1 (6 bases). Germline-derived CDR1 and CDR2 are ENHRY and SYGVKD. The CDR3 length is 15 residues. For the CDR3, the DNA is TGCGCCATCAGTGAGAGGCAGGGGTACTCCTACGAGCAGTACTTC. The encoded protein is CAISERQGYSYEQYF.

The V gene is TRBV4-1, the J gene TRBJ2-1, with 7 bases identical to TRBD2. This CDR3 is 15 amino acids long. CDR1 MGHRA and CDR2 YSYEKL come from the germline V gene. The ends lost 2 bases at V and 4 bases at J; junction bases unmatched: 5. CDR3 in DNA: TGCGCCAGCAGCCAACTGGGAGGGCGGTACAATGAGCAGTTCTTC. Translation gives CASSQLGGRYNEQFF.

Only one count was recorded for this clone. The junction departs from germline at one end; a sequencing error may be responsible. This chain's CDR3 is CASSLRPPGSGSVF. The CDR3, as DNA: TGTGCCAGCAGCTTAAGGCCACCGGGTAGCGGGAGTGTTTTC. This rearrangement joins TRBV13 to TRBJ2-7; 9 nucleotides align to TRBD2. Germline lookup yields CDR1 PRHDT and CDR2 FYEKMQ (reference sequence). The CDR3 totals 14 residues.

The chain is built from TRBV6-6 and TRBJ2-1; a possible D gene is TRBD2 (7 bases). V was pared by 3 bases and J by 9 bases, with 15 bases between. Germline CDR1 reads MNHNY; CDR2 reads SVGAGI (reference sequence). The CDR3 contains 14 residues. The CDR3 is CASSYGGGAAEQFF. The DNA of the CDR3 is TGTGCCAGCAGTTATGGAGGGGGGGCCGCTGAGCAGTTCTTC.

The chain carries TRBV7-2 and TRBJ1-4, with D unresolved. This CDR3 has 16 residues. Germline V lookup: CDR1 SGHTA, CDR2 FQGNSA. Trimming removed 5 bases at V and 6 bases at J, with 19 bases between. For the CDR3, the DNA is TGTGCCAGCAGCGCGGATATTTACCTTTCCGATGAAAAACTGTTTTTT. It codes for CASSADIYLSDEKLFF.

The V gene is TRBV10-3, the J gene TRBJ2-7, with 10 bases fitting TRBD1. From germline, CDR1 is ENHRY and CDR2 SYGVKD. V shed 6 bases, J shed 4 bases, and the junction held 6 bases outside the gene matches. The CDR3 runs to 14 residues. This CDR3 is CAISGLGQGYEQYF. CDR3 sequence (DNA): TGTGCCATCAGCGGCCTGGGACAGGGGTACGAGCAGTACTTC.

This clone has more than one count but fewer than ten. The rearrangement uses TRBV19 and TRBJ2-7, with D possibly TRBD1 on 5 matching bases. Germline V gives CDR1 LNHDA, CDR2 SQIVND (reference sequence). The CDR3 has 13 residues. V was shortened by 5 bases and J by 3 bases, with 11 bases between the two germline ends. The CDR3, as DNA: TGTGCCAGTAGTGGTAGGGGATACTACGAGCAGTACTTC. Its translation is CASSGRGYYEQYF.

V is TRBV11-2 and J is TRBJ2-3, with a tentative D call TRBD2 (5 bases). The CDR3 contains 13 residues. The V and J ends lost 7 bases and 4 bases respectively, with 12 bases between them. CDR1 SGHAT and CDR2 FQNNGV come from the germline V gene. The CDR3 DNA sequence: TGTGCCAGCAACCTCGGACTGGCAGATACGCAGTATTTT. Translation gives CASNLGLADTQYF.

This chain joins TRBV15 and TRBJ2-5, with 10 bases aligning to TRBD2. Germline CDR1 is LNHNV and CDR2 is YYDKDF (reference sequence). There are 16 residues in the CDR3. Unmatched junction bases numbered 9, after V lost 6 bases and J lost 2 bases. CDR3 sequence (DNA): TGTGCCACCAGAGCGACCCTAGCGGGGGCACAAGAGACCCAGTACTTC. This sequence encodes CATRATLAGAQETQYF.

The chain joins TRBV28 to TRBJ2-3; TRBD1 agrees at 10 bases. Per the germline V gene, CDR1 is MDHEN and CDR2 is SYDVKM. J gave up 4 bases and V 5 bases, and 15 bases lay outside the gene matches. The length of the CDR3 is 18 residues. CDR3 loop: CASSLPPDRDRGSDTQYF. DNA for the CDR3: TGTGCCAGCAGTCTACCCCCCGACCGGGACAGGGGTTCAGATACGCAGTATTTT.

Here the CDR3 DNA reads TGCGCCAGCAGCCTCAATGGGGGACCCAATGAAAAACTGTTTTTT. Protein: CASSLNGGPNEKLFF. This rearrangement joins TRBV5-1 to TRBJ1-4; D may be TRBD1 (5 bases). V lost 4 bases, J lost 5 bases, and 15 bases lay in between. CDR3 length equals 15 residues. Germline assignment: CDR1 SGHRS and CDR2 YFSETQ.